This TCR beta chain stems from a study of T-cell reconstitution after alpha-beta-depleted transplantation in children. Study conclusions and caveats: T-cell counts and diversity at one year post-transplant came mainly from newly produced T cells. Recipient T cells and thymic progenitors that survived were the source of the high TCRbeta diversity seen at day 60 in some patients. Expanded graft clones numbering several hundred reportedly gave rise to alpha-beta T cells about two months after transplant.

The junction had 11 bases not matched to a gene; V was cut back by 6 bases and J by 6 bases. CDR1 DFQATT and CDR2 SNEGSKA come from the germline V gene (reference sequence). The CDR3 is 15 residues long. This clonotype was detected only a few times. Its target is unknown. Unique molecular identifiers were incorporated during preparation of the TCRbeta library. TCRdb ran MiXCR on the PCR reads and lists one entry per CDR3 protein. The profile covers around 960,000 distinct CDR3 sequences, with about 26% appearing a single time and roughly 27% taken by the ten largest. The TCR comes from a boy less than two years old who had a stem cell transplant for SCID, so the T cells may come from the graft donor. The sequencing here drew on PBMCs, mostly from graft donor cells, taken 360 days after TCRalphabeta/CD19-depleted stem cell transplant. The rearrangement uses TRBV20-1 and TRBJ1-4; 9 bases match TRBD1. CDR3 coding DNA: TGCAGTGCCCCGGTCCCGGGACAGGGAGATGAAAAACTGTTTTTT. This gives the protein CSAPVPGQGDEKLFF.